This T cell receptor beta chain emerged from a study of blood T cell repertoires in COVID-19. In the authors' methods: Nucleated cell number was recorded as an estimate derived from reference gene primer amplification. Measured with immunoSEQ multiplex PCR; TCRdb has only the in-frame clones, and not every one. The V and J calls and clone size were taken over from that table, and D and trimming were inferred from the DNA. Of 200,000 to 250,000 clones in the sample, approximately 90% were seen once. V was pared by 0 bases and J by 2 bases, with 2 bases of the junction left unmatched. The CDR3 is 15 amino acids. The germline gives CDR1 KGHSY, CDR2 FQNENV. Each participant's cohort was designated according to participant-reported clinical history.

The receptor's source is a man over 45 who had been exposed to COVID-19. Sequencing input: PBMCs or T cells enriched from blood (not recorded which). V and J are TRBV16 and TRBJ2-3; 7 bases are a match to TRBD2. The CDR3 is CASSQSGGNTDTQYF. As DNA, the CDR3 is TGTGCCAGCAGCCAATCGGGGGGGAACACAGATACGCAGTATTTT.